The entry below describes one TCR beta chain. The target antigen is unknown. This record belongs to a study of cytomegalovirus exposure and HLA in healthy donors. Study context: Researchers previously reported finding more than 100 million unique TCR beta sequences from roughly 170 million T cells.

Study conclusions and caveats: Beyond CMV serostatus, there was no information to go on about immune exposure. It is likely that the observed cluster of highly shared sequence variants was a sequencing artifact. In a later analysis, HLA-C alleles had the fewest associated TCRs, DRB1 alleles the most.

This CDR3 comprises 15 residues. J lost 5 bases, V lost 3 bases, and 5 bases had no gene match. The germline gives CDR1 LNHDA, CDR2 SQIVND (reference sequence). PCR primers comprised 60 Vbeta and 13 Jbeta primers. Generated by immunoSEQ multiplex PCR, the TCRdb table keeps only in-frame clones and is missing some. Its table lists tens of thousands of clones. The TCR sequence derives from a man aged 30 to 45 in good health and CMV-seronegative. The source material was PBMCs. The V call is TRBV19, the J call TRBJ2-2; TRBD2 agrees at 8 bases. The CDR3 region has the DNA TGTGCCAGTAGTATCCACGGGGGGGAGACCGGGGAGCTGTTTTTT. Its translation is CASSIHGGETGELFF.